This TCR beta chain was documented in a study of T cell responses to AZD1222 COVID-19 vaccine. Findings and limits, study-wide: Distributed over spike, vaccine-associated CD4 TCRs predominated at 160-218 and 743-854. An increase in Spike-specific TCR breadth and depth was observed after two AZD1222 doses.

Second-dose schedules of about 4 or about 12 weeks were combined. The CDR3 consists of 14 residues. V was pared by 5 bases and J by 2 bases, with 11 bases between. CDR1 SGHAT and CDR2 FQNNGV come from the germline V gene. Sequencing was performed with immunoSEQ multiplex PCR; in TCRdb, only in-frame clones are kept and a portion is missing. The sample lists about 140,000 clones, roughly 93% occurring once. On this clone: The antigen is unknown.

The material was peripheral blood, obtained 28 days after the second AZD1222 dose. The source of this sequence is an adult who received the AZD1222 COVID-19 vaccine. This chain links TRBV11-2 with TRBJ2-3, with D perhaps TRBD2 (5 bases). The CDR3 sequence: CASSLGVATDTQYF. CDR3 bases: TGTGCCAGCAGCCTCGGGGTAGCCACAGATACGCAGTATTTT.